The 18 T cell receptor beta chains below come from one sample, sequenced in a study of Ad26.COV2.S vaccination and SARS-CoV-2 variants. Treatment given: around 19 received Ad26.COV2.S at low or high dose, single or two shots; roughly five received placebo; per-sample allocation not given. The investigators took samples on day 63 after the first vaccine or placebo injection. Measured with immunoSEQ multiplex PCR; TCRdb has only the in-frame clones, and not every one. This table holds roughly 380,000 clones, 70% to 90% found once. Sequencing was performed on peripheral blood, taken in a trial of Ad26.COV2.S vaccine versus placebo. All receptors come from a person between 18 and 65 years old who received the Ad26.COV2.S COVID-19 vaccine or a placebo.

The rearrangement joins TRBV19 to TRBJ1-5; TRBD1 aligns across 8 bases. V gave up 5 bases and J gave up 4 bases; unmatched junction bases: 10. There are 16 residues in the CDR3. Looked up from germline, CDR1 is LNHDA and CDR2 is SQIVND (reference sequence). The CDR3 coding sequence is TGTGCCAGTAGTGTCGGACAGGGAGGGTCTAATCAGCCCCAGCATTTT. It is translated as CASSVGQGGSNQPQHF.

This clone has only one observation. The CDR3 reads CASSLWTALYNSPLHF. The CDR3 coding sequence is TGTGCCAGCAGCTTGTGGACAGCACTTTATAATTCACCCCTCCACTTT. V usage is TRBV5-6 and J usage is TRBJ1-6, with a weak D call TRBD1 (6 bases). The CDR3 extends over 16 amino acids. V was clipped by 1 base and J by 4 bases, with 12 bases between them. The germline CDR1 and CDR2 sequences are SGHDT and YYEEEE. Supplemented by reference TRBV5-6 and TRBJ1-6, the full variable domain reads DAGVTQSPTHLIKTRGQQVTLRCSPKSGHDTVSWYQQALGQGPQFIFQYYEEEERQRGNFPDRFSGHQFPNYSSELNVNALLLGDSALYLCASSLWTALYNSPLHFGNGTRLTVT.

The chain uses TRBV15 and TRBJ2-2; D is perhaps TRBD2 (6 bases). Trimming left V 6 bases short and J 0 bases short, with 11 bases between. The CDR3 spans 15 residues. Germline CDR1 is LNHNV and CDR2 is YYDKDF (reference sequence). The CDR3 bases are TGTGCCACCAGGAGATTAGCGGCGAACACCGGGGAGCTGTTTTTT. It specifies CATRRLAANTGELFF.

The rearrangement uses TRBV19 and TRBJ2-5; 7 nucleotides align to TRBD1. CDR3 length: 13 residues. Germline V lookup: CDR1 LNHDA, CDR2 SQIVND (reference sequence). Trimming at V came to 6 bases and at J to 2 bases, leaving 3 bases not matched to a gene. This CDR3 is CASRQTGQETQYF. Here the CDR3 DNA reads TGTGCCAGTAGACAGACAGGGCAAGAGACCCAGTACTTC.

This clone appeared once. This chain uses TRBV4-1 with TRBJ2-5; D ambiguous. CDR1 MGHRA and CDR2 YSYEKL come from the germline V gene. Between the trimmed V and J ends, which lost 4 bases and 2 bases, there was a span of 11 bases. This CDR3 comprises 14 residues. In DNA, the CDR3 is TGCGCCAGCAGCCGCTCGCAGAGGCAAGAGACCCAGTACTTC. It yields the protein CASSRSQRQETQYF.

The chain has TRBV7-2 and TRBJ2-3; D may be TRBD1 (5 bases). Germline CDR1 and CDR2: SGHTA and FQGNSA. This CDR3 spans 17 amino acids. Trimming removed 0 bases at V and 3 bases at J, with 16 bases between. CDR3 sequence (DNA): TGTGCCAGCAGCTTAGCGCTTTTGGGGCCCCCGACAGATACGCAGTATTTT. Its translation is CASSLALLGPPTDTQYF.

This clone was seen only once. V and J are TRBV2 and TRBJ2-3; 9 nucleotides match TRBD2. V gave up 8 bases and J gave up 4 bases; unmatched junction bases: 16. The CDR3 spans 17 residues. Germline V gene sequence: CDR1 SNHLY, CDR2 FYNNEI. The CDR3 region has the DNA TGTGCCAGCCATGAATGGCTAGCGGGGAGAGGGGCAGATACGCAGTATTTT. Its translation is CASHEWLAGRGADTQYF.

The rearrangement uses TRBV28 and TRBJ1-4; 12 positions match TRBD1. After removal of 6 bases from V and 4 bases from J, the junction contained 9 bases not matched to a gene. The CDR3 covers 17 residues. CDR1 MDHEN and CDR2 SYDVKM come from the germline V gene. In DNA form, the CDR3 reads TGTGCCAGCAGCCCCGGGACAGGGGGCTTGCGTAATGAAAAACTGTTTTTT. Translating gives CASSPGTGGLRNEKLFF.

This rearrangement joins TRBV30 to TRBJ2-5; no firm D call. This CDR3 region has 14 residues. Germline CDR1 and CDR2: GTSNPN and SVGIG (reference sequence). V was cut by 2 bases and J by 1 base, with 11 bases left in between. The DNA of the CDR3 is TGTGCCTGGAGTCGAACAGAGAGCCAAGAGACCCAGTACTTC. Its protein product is CAWSRTESQETQYF.

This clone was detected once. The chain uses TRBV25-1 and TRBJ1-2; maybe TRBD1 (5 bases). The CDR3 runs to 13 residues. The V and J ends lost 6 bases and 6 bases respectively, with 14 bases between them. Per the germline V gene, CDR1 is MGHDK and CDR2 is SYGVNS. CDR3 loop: CASRERGEDGYTF. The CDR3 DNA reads TGTGCCAGCAGGGAAAGGGGTGAGGATGGCTACACCTTC.

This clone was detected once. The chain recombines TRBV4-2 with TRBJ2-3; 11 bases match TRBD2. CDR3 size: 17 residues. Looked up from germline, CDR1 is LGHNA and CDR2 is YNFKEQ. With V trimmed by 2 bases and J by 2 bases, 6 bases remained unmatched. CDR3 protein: CASSQLTTSGVTDTQYF. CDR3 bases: TGTGCCAGCAGCCAATTGACGACTAGCGGGGTCACAGATACGCAGTATTTT.

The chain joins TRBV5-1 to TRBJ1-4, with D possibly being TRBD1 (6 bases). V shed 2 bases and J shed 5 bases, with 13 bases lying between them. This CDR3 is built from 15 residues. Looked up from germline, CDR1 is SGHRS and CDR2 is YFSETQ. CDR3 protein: CASSLQTGSNEKLFF. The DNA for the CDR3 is TGCGCCAGCAGCTTACAGACAGGCTCGAATGAAAAACTGTTTTTT.

The CDR3 is CATSVSGSSSYEQYF. As DNA, the CDR3 is TGTGCCACCAGTGTATCTGGATCAAGCTCCTACGAGCAGTACTTC. The genes are TRBV24-1 and TRBJ2-7; unclear D gene. The V end lost 5 bases, the J end lost 0 bases, and 13 bases lay between the germline ends. Germline V gene sequence: CDR1 KGHDR, CDR2 SFDVKD. This CDR3 spans 15 amino acids.

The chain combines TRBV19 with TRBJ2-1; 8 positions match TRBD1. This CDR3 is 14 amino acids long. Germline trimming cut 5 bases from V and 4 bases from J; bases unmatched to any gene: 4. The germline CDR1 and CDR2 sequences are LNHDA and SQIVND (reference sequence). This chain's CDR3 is CASSPQGAYNEQFF. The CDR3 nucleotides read TGTGCCAGTAGTCCCCAGGGGGCTTACAATGAGCAGTTCTTC.

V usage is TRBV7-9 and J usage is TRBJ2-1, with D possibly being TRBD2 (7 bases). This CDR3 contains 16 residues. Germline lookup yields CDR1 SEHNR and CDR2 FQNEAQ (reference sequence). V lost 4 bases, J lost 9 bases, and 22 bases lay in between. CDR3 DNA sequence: TGTGCCAGCAGCTCCCACAGGGACTACACCTCTACTGAGCAGTTCTTC. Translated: CASSSHRDYTSTEQFF.

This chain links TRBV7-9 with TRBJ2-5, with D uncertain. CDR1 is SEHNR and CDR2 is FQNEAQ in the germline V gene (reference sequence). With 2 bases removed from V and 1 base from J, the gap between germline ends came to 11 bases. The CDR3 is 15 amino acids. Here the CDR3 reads CASSLRGSPQETQYF. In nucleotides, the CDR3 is TGTGCCAGCAGCTTACGTGGCAGCCCCCAAGAGACCCAGTACTTC.

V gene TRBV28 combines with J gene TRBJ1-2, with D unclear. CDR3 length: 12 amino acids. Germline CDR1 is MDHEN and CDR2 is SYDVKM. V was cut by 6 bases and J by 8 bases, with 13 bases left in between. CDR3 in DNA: TGTGCCAGCAGCGCCCTGGAAGAGGGCTACACCTTC. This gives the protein CASSALEEGYTF.

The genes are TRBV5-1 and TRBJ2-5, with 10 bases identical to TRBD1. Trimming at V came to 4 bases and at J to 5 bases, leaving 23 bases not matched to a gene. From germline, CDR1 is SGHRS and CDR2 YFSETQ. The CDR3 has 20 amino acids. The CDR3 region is CASSISPRDRGGLGKETQYF. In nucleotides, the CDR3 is TGCGCCAGCAGCATAAGCCCGAGGGACAGGGGAGGTTTGGGGAAGGAGACCCAGTACTTC. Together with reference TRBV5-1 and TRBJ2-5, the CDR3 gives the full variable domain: KAGVTQTPRYLIKTRGQQVTLSCSPISGHRSVSWYQQTPGQGLQFLFEYFSETQRNKGNFPGRFSGRQFSNSRSEMNVSTLELGDSALYLCASSISPRDRGGLGKETQYFGPGTRLLVL.